The 11 T cell receptor beta chains presented below share a single source sample, sequenced in a study of T cell repertoires in cytomegalovirus infection. TCRdb re-called the reads with MiXCR, one entry per CDR3 protein. Of hundreds of thousands of distinct CDR3 sequences in the sample, 30% to 35% are singletons; the top ten hold around 12%. For these receptors, no antigen is known. This material consisted of cultured CD8+ T cells from PBMCs, taken from culture after CMV antigen stimulation. These receptors were taken from a human donor in good health (CMV status not recorded). Some clones in this sample may be carry-over from other donors' samples.

This clonotype was seen many times. The chain carries TRBV6-5 and TRBJ1-2; a possible D gene is TRBD1 (5 bases). From germline, CDR1 is MNHEY and CDR2 SVGAGI. Trimming shortened V by 1 base and J by 4 bases, and 19 bases separated the two germline ends. CDR3 length equals 17 residues. CDR3 DNA sequence: TGTGCCAGCAGTTACTTAAGGGGTCCGCGTAGGATCTATGGCTACACCTTC. Protein product: CASSYLRGPRRIYGYTF.

The chain couples TRBV29-1 to TRBJ1-1; maybe TRBD1 (5 bases). V shed 1 base and J shed 4 bases, with 19 bases lying between them. Germline CDR1 SQVTM, CDR2 ANQGSEA. This CDR3 is 16 amino acids long. The CDR3 spells CSVEGDLNWSGTEAFF. CDR3 DNA: TGCAGCGTTGAAGGGGACTTGAATTGGTCTGGCACTGAAGCTTTCTTT.

There are many counts of this clonotype. V gene TRBV7-9 combines with J gene TRBJ2-7; the D gene is possibly TRBD1 (5 bases). Trimming removed 5 bases at V and 3 bases at J, with 23 bases between. CDR1 is SEHNR, CDR2 FQNEAQ, per germline (reference sequence). The CDR3 has 17 residues. The CDR3, as DNA: TGTGCCAGCAGCATATACCCTCCGGCAGGGCAGGTCTACGAGCAGTACTTC. The encoded protein is CASSIYPPAGQVYEQYF.

In this sample, this clonotype turned up a few times. The gene calls are TRBV7-9 and TRBJ2-1; D ambiguous. The CDR3 contains 15 residues. Germline V gene lookup returns CDR1 SEHNR and CDR2 FQNEAQ (reference sequence). With 5 bases removed from V and 5 bases from J, the gap between germline ends came to 16 bases. Here the CDR3 DNA reads TGTGCCAGCAGCCCAAAGGGTGTATTGAACAATGAGCAGTTCTTC. Its translation is CASSPKGVLNNEQFF.

The V call is TRBV27, the J call TRBJ2-7; D is perhaps TRBD2 (5 bases). This CDR3 comprises 15 residues. Germline CDR1 and CDR2: MNHEY and SMNVEV (reference sequence). The V and J ends lost 0 bases and 0 bases respectively, with 9 bases between them. The CDR3 loop reads CASSLSGVGSYEQYV. Here the CDR3 DNA reads TGTGCCAGCAGTTTATCGGGAGTGGGCTCCTACGAGCAGTACGTC.

The chain carries TRBV28 and TRBJ1-5, with D unclear. There are 13 residues in the CDR3. V was cut by 6 bases and J by 1 base, with 7 bases left in between. The germline V gene encodes CDR1 MDHEN and CDR2 SYDVKM. In DNA form, the CDR3 reads TGTGCCAGCAGACCGGTAAGCAATCAGCCCCAGCATTTT. Amino acid sequence: CASRPVSNQPQHF.

The chain uses TRBV2 and TRBJ1-6, with TRBD1 matching 7 bases. V lost 6 bases to trimming and J lost 16 bases; unmatched junction nucleotides: 3. Germline V gives CDR1 SNHLY, CDR2 FYNNEI. CDR3 length: 10 residues. CDR3 loop: CASRGQFLHF. For the CDR3, the DNA is TGTGCCAGCAGGGGACAGTTTCTCCACTTT.

Many counts were recorded for this clonotype. J is TRBJ1-6 and V is TRBV7-2; D gene uncertain. V was trimmed by 6 bases and J by 8 bases, leaving 17 bases between them. There are 15 residues in the CDR3. CDR1 is SGHTA and CDR2 is FQGNSA in the germline V gene. Written as DNA, the CDR3 is TGTGCCAGCAGTTCGGGTCCTACAAAAGATTCACCCCTCCACTTT. Its translation is CASSSGPTKDSPLHF.

This clonotype was detected a few times. The V call is TRBV29-1, the J call TRBJ1-1; no reliable D call. The CDR3 is made up of 11 amino acids. Germline CDR1 SQVTM, CDR2 ANQGSEA. Trimming took off 2 bases at V and 6 bases at J, with 7 bases between the two ends. The chain's CDR3 is CSVEKVAEAFF. CDR3 nucleotide sequence: TGCAGCGTTGAAAAGGTAGCTGAAGCTTTCTTT.

In its sample, this clonotype was seen a few times. The rearrangement links TRBV6-5 to TRBJ2-1; 8 bases line up with TRBD1. V gave up 2 bases and J gave up 10 bases; unmatched junction bases: 4. Germline V lookup: CDR1 MNHEY, CDR2 SVGAGI. CDR3 length: 13 amino acids. The CDR3 is CASSYQGAGEQFF. The DNA of the CDR3 is TGTGCCAGCAGTTACCAGGGGGCAGGGGAGCAGTTCTTC.

A note on this clonotype: A junction boundary mismatches the germline segment, possibly from a read error. The V call is TRBV7-6, the J call TRBJ2-7; D gene uncertain. CDR3 length: 13 amino acids. Germline V gene lookup returns CDR1 SGHVS and CDR2 FNYEAQ. CDR3 amino acids: CASNLAPSREQYF. The DNA of the CDR3 is TGTGCCAGCAACTTAGCCCCGAGCAGGGAGCAGTACTTC. The full variable domain, its missing parts supplied by reference TRBV7-6 and TRBJ2-7, is GAGVSQSPRYKVTKRGQDVALRCDPISGHVSLYWYRQALGQGPEFLTYFNYEAQQDKSGLPNDRFSAERPEGSISTLTIQRTEQRDSAMYRCASNLAPSREQYFGPGTRLTVT.